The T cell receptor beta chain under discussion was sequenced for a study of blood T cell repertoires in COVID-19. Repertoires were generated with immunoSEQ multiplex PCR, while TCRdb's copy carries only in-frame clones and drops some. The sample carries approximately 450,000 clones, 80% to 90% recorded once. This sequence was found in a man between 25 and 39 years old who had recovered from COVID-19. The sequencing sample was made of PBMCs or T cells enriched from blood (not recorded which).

CDR3 sequence reads: CASRAGTSALNEQFF. The CDR3 coding sequence is TGTGCCAGCAGAGCCGGGACTAGCGCCCTGAATGAGCAGTTCTTC. The rearrangement joins TRBV2 to TRBJ2-1; 10 bases line up with TRBD2. The CDR3 length is 15 residues. Trimming cost V 6 bases and J 7 bases; bases outside gene matches: 9. Germline loops: CDR1 SNHLY, CDR2 FYNNEI.